The T cell receptor beta chain under discussion was sequenced for a study of T cells in Graves' hyperthyroidism and ophthalmopathy. Amplification targeted TCR beta CDR3 regions from RNA transcripts. First-round RT-PCR with HTBI primers amplified the TCR CDR3 region. TCRdb ran MiXCR on the multiplex PCR reads and lists one entry per CDR3 protein. The sample shows around 360,000 distinct CDR3 sequences, 15% of them seen only once. The PBMCs were sourced from fresh peripheral blood (around 10 ml). V lost 6 bases and J 1 base, leaving 16 bases between the germline ends. This CDR3 has 16 residues. From germline, CDR1 is MNHEY and CDR2 SMNVEV (reference sequence). This clonotype has at least ten counts.

The sample was blood. This sequence originates from a woman aged 60-75 years with Graves' ophthalmopathy. This sequence joins TRBV27 and TRBJ2-1; D uncertain. CDR3 sequence reads: CASSPSSSWSYNEQFF. The CDR3 coding sequence is TGTGCCAGCAGCCCGTCCTCTAGTTGGTCCTACAATGAGCAGTTCTTC.